The clone carrying this TCR beta chain was recorded only once. At one end, the junction sequence differs from germline, possibly due to a read error. The data are from a study of blood T cell repertoires in COVID-19. Authors' data handling: Reference gene primers were amplified, and this amplification served to estimate nucleated cell counts. Clones were sequenced by immunoSEQ multiplex PCR, and TCRdb holds only the in-frame ones, with some missing. Clone size and the V and J calls come from that table; the DNA yielded D and trimming. The sample shows some 330,000 clones, under 90% of them seen only once. Germline CDR1 and CDR2: SNHLY and FYNNEI. There are 13 residues in the CDR3.

This rearrangement joins TRBV2 to TRBJ1-2, with 7 positions matching TRBD1. The source is a young woman with COVID-19, enrolled during active disease. The sequencing input was peripheral blood. The CDR3 loop reads CASREGGGYGYTF. CDR3 nucleotide sequence: TGTGCCAGCAGGGAAGGGGGCGGCTATGGCTACACCTTC.